This TCR beta chain was sequenced during a study of CD8 T cells in ankylosing spondylitis (dated by TCRdb to 2017 to 2019). In the study overall: The study profiled T cell receptor beta repertoires in healthy donors and ankylosing spondylitis patients to find disease-linked TCR variants. Peripheral blood samples were taken, and synovial fluid was additionally collected from ankylosing spondylitis patients. The full study cohort comprised 25 ankylosing spondylitis patients and some 100 healthy donors. Overall study outcomes, separate from this receptor: Some motif variants had previously been reported in the synovial fluid and blood of reactive arthritis patients, which suggests shared mechanisms of disease initiation. Significant enrichment of the disease-linked clones was reported in matched synovial fluid samples from ankylosing spondylitis patients. The disease-linked clones showed a CD8+ phenotype and occurred at relatively low frequencies in peripheral blood. Blood from ankylosing spondylitis patients appeared to be characterized by a TCR beta motif composed of eight highly homologous amino acid variants.

In regard to this clonotype: Its specific antigen is unknown. This may come from a read error, since a much larger clone is one base off.

Including cysteine and phenylalanine, the CDR3 has 12 amino acids. The read is trimmed to its CDR3 DNA, 36 bases read in frame from base 1. CDR1 DFQATT and CDR2 SNEGSKA are derived from the germline V gene (reference sequence). This sample was sequenced with an Illumina HiSeq 2500. Quantitative 5'-RACE with molecular barcodes was the method used to prepare the TCR beta libraries. As for the authors' bioinformatics: Disease-linked TCR variants were identified with a new computational method built on a probabilistic model of VDJ rearrangement. TCRdb itself trimmed the public reads at Q25 with fastp, ran MiXCR and retained productive beta chains. Identical CDR3 proteins give one entry, which carries the most common genes and DNA. The V and J calls reflect TCRdb's pipeline rather than the authors' work. The sample includes about 220,000 distinct CDR3 sequences, with 10% to 13% observed a single time. Together, the top ten hold over 20% of the sample.

Sample: blood, either unsorted or a sorted T cell fraction (not recorded which). The V and J genes are TRBV20-1 and TRBJ2-3, with the D gene not clear enough to name. This receptor was taken from a male donor with ankylosing spondylitis or in good health (not recorded which). The CDR3 loop reads CSAIKDVDMQYF. The base sequence is TGCAGTGCAATCAAAGACGTGGATATGCAGTATTTT.